These 9 T cell receptor beta chains were sequenced from one sample in a study of blood T cell repertoires in COVID-19. TCRdb keeps only in-frame clones here, not all; method: immunoSEQ multiplex PCR. Among nearly 200,000 clones, roughly 80% were seen once, and the ten largest hold around 21%. The sample consisted of peripheral blood. These receptors were taken from a human donor in a cohort sampled during active COVID-19.

The chain is built from TRBV18 and TRBJ1-2; TRBD1 is a possible D gene (6 bases). V lost 1 base to trimming and J lost 6 bases, with 15 bases between them. The CDR3 sequence is 15 residues long. In germline, CDR1 is KGHSH, CDR2 LQKENI. CDR3 region: CASSPLGGLIDGYTF. The CDR3 nucleotides read TGTGCCAGCTCACCACTAGGGGGTTTAATTGATGGCTACACCTTC.

The chain combines TRBV28 with TRBJ2-3, with a tentative D call TRBD1 (6 bases). The germline V and J ends were trimmed by 6 bases and 4 bases, with 20 bases remaining between them. The CDR3 loop spans 16 amino acids. Germline CDR1 reads MDHEN; CDR2 reads SYDVKM. The CDR3 sequence is CASRTGLLGWSDTQYF. CDR3 DNA sequence: TGTGCCAGCAGAACAGGGTTGTTAGGTTGGTCAGATACGCAGTATTTT.

This clone was seen only a few times. This chain links TRBV7-2 with TRBJ2-2; 12 bases are shared with TRBD2. CDR1 is SGHTA, CDR2 FQGNSA, per germline. The V gene end was trimmed by 5 bases and the J gene end by 3 bases; junction bases not matched to a gene: 4. The CDR3 contains 16 residues. This CDR3 is CASSMLAGGYTGELFF. The CDR3 DNA is TGTGCCAGCAGCATGCTAGCGGGAGGGTACACCGGGGAGCTGTTTTTT.

This clone appeared a few times. The chain is built from TRBV27 and TRBJ1-6; no reliable D call. Trimming cost V 3 bases and J 8 bases, with 11 bases left between them. This CDR3 is built from 14 residues. Germline CDR1 MNHEY, CDR2 SMNVEV (reference sequence). In DNA, the CDR3 is TGTGCCAGCAGTTTGGGCCGACTACATTCACCCCTCCACTTT. Its translation: CASSLGRLHSPLHF.

V gene TRBV21-1 combines with J gene TRBJ2-7; TRBD2 was called by the table and not checked on the DNA. TRBV21-1 is an annotated pseudogene. The CDR3 runs 20 residues. CDR3 protein: CASSNSKTPGLAGSSYEQYF. The CDR3 nucleotides read TGTGCCAGCAGCAATTCCAAAACTCCGGGACTAGCGGGTAGCTCCTACGAGCAGTACTTC.

The genes are TRBV28 and TRBJ1-6, with D possibly matching TRBD1 (6 bases). This CDR3 has 15 residues. Germline V lookup: CDR1 MDHEN, CDR2 SYDVKM. The V gene lost 5 bases and the J gene lost 9 bases, with 17 bases spanning the gap. This chain's CDR3 is CASSTPAGESSPLHF. For the CDR3, the DNA is TGTGCCAGCAGTACCCCCGCAGGGGAGAGTTCACCCCTCCACTTT.

The chain uses TRBV27 and TRBJ2-7; maybe TRBD1 (5 bases). Trimming pared 0 bases from V and 6 bases from J, leaving 12 bases between. This CDR3 has 14 amino acids. Germline V lookup: CDR1 MNHEY, CDR2 SMNVEV (reference sequence). This CDR3 is CASSLSGQRSEQYF. CDR3 nucleotides: TGTGCCAGCAGTTTATCCGGACAACGATCCGAGCAGTACTTC.

V is TRBV2 and J is TRBJ2-4; TRBD2 matches 9 bases. CDR3 length equals 17 residues. Trimming cost V 5 bases and J 0 bases; bases outside gene matches: 8. Per the germline V gene, CDR1 is SNHLY and CDR2 is FYNNEI. The CDR3, as DNA: TGTGCCAGCAGTTACTCTAGCGGGGCGCTAGCCAAAAACATTCAGTACTTC. Translating it yields CASSYSSGALAKNIQYF. Complete variable domain (other parts from reference TRBV2 and TRBJ2-4): EPEVTQTPSHQVTQMGQEVILRCVPISNHLYFYWYRQILGQKVEFLVSFYNNEISEKSEIFDDQFSVERPDGSNFTLKIRSTKLEDSAMYFCASSYSSGALAKNIQYFGAGTRLSVL.

This clone showed up just a few times. V usage is TRBV10-3 and J usage is TRBJ1-3; 7 bases line up with TRBD1. Trimming took 7 bases from V and 4 from J; bases not matched to a gene: 13. CDR1 is ENHRY and CDR2 is SYGVKD in the germline V gene. The CDR3 loop spans 16 amino acids. Written as DNA, the CDR3 is TGTGCCATCACCGACTCCCCCAACAGGGGAGGAAACACCATATATTTT. The encoded protein is CAITDSPNRGGNTIYF.